This TCR beta chain is drawn from a study of blood T cell repertoires in COVID-19. Per the germline V gene, CDR1 is SGHRS and CDR2 is YFSETQ. Trimming took 3 bases from V and 2 from J, leaving 18 bases between them. The CDR3 contains 16 residues. In the study's own analysis: For nucleated cells, counts were estimated from reference gene primer amplification. TCRdb's copy holds only in-frame clones and misses some; the assay was immunoSEQ multiplex PCR. V, J and clone size were drawn from that table, and D and trimming were deduced from the DNA. The table lists approximately 200,000 clones, 85% to 90% of them singletons.

The chain uses TRBV5-1 and TRBJ2-7, with D maybe TRBD1 (6 bases). Sequenced sample: peripheral blood. This TCR was sampled from a man aged 45-65 years with acute or convalescent COVID-19. The CDR3 loop reads CASSYPNSTGTYEQYF. In nucleotides, the CDR3 is TGCGCCAGCAGCTACCCCAATTCGACAGGAACCTACGAGCAGTACTTC.